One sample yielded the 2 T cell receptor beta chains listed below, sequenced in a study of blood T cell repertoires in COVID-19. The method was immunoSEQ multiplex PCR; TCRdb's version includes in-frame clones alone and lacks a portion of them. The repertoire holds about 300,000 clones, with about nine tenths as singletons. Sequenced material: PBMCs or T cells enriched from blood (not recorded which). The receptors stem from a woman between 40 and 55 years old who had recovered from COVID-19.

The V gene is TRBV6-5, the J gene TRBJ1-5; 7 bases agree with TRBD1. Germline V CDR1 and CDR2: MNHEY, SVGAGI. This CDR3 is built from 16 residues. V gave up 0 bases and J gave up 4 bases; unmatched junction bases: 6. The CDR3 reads CASSYSGRGVNQPQHF. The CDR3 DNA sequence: TGTGCCAGCAGTTACTCAGGCAGGGGGGTAAATCAGCCCCAGCATTTT.

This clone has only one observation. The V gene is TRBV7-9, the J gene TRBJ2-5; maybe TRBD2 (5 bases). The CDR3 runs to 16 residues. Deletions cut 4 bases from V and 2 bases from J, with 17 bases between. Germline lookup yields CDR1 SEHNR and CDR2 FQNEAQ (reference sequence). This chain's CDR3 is CASSSPWTVRQETQYF. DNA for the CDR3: TGTGCCAGCAGCTCCCCTTGGACTGTCCGACAAGAGACCCAGTACTTC.